This T cell receptor beta chain was documented in a study of shared clonotypes between healthy human individuals. The run depth of the assay was deep. Sequencing used immunoSEQ multiplex PCR; TCRdb keeps in-frame clones, though not all of them. The sample yields around 990,000 clones, around three quarters seen once. This clonotype was sampled from a young man in good health. Some clones in this sample may be carry-over from other donors' samples. The sample was memory CD4+ T cells from PBMCs. Subset meaning: CD45RA-negative fraction.

CDR3 sequence reads: CASSPQGLSTDTQYF. In nucleotides, the CDR3 is TGTGCCAGCAGCCCCCAAGGACTTTCCACAGATACGCAGTATTTT. The rearrangement joins TRBV9 to TRBJ2-3, with a possible D match to TRBD2 (5 bases). Germline V CDR1 and CDR2: SGDLS, YYNGEE. The CDR3 spans 15 residues. The germline V and J ends were trimmed by 4 bases and 2 bases, with 14 bases remaining between them.